What follows are 21 T cell receptor beta chains derived from one specimen sequenced in a study of T-cell memory formation after mild COVID-19. TCRdb independently ran MiXCR on the 5' RACE reads; one entry per CDR3 protein. The sample gives about 120,000 distinct CDR3 sequences, around a fifth of which show up once; under 50% is in the top ten. The sequenced material came from PBMCs or a T cell subset sorted from them (not recorded which). The receptors originated from a man between 18 and 29 years old who had mild COVID-19 (a few samples of this study predate the infection). Cell type and time point are not known.

This clonotype was detected a few times. The chain has TRBV6-5 and TRBJ2-3, with 7 bases matching TRBD2. CDR1 and CDR2 (germline): MNHEY, SVGAGI. V gave up 2 bases and J gave up 11 bases; unmatched junction bases: 1. The CDR3 runs to 11 residues. The CDR3 sequence: CASSYREEQYF. As DNA, the CDR3 is TGTGCCAGCAGTTACCGGGAGGAGCAGTATTTT.

This clonotype was observed a handful of times. This sequence joins TRBV7-3 and TRBJ2-3; 7 bases agree with TRBD1. The ends lost 1 base at V and 0 bases at J; junction bases unmatched: 4. CDR1 and CDR2 (germline): SGHTA, FQGTGA. The CDR3 covers 16 residues. CDR3: CASSLRGGVSTDTQYF. The CDR3, as DNA: TGTGCCAGCAGCTTAAGAGGGGGCGTGAGCACAGATACGCAGTATTTT.

The chain recombines TRBV12-3 or TRBV12-4 with TRBJ2-7; 7 bases match TRBD1. This CDR3 comprises 15 residues. J gave up 3 bases and V 6 bases, and 11 bases lay outside the gene matches. CDR3 residues: CASRTRGRVFYEQYV. For the CDR3, the DNA is TGTGCCAGCAGAACTAGGGGGCGGGTTTTCTACGAGCAGTACGTC.

CDR3 in amino acids: CASSLAPGGQSTGELFF. DNA for the CDR3: TGTGCCAGCAGCTTAGCCCCCGGGGGGCAGAGCACCGGGGAGCTGTTTTTT. The chain recombines TRBV7-7 with TRBJ2-2; weak D call: TRBD2 (7 bases). This CDR3 has 17 residues. Germline loops: CDR1 SSHAT, CDR2 FNYEAQ (reference sequence). The V gene lost 0 bases and the J gene lost 4 bases, with 15 bases spanning the gap.

The chain uses TRBV2 and TRBJ2-7, with D perhaps TRBD1 (6 bases). The CDR3 consists of 15 residues. The V end was cut by 3 bases, the J end by 0 bases, with 12 bases between. Germline V gives CDR1 SNHLY, CDR2 FYNNEI. In nucleotides, the CDR3 is TGTGCCAGCAGTGAGGGGCCGGGACACTCCTACGAGCAGTACTTC. This sequence encodes CASSEGPGHSYEQYF.

CDR3 sequence (DNA): TGTGCCAGCAGTGAGACGACAGGGTCCTACAATGAGCAGTTCTTC. Its translation is CASSETTGSYNEQFF. The rearrangement links TRBV6-1 to TRBJ2-1; 7 positions agree with TRBD1. Germline-derived CDR1 and CDR2 are MNHNS and SASEGT. After removal of 3 bases from V and 1 base from J, the junction contained 3 bases not matched to a gene. This CDR3 region has 15 residues.

This clonotype was counted between two and nine times. The chain combines TRBV4-3 with TRBJ1-1, with D unresolved. The germline V gene has CDR1 LGHNA and CDR2 YSLEER. There are 15 residues in the CDR3. V lost 1 base and J lost 4, with 13 bases in between. The CDR3 DNA reads TGCGCCAGCAGCCAAGGGACGGGCCGGAGCACTGAAGCTTTCTTT. Its protein product is CASSQGTGRSTEAFF.

This clonotype appeared a few times. The J gene is TRBJ2-5, the V gene TRBV6-6; D unclear. The CDR3 has 15 amino acids. Germline V gives CDR1 MNHNY, CDR2 SVGAGI (reference sequence). V gave up 7 bases and J gave up 5 bases, with 20 bases separating them. CDR3 coding DNA: TGTGCCAGCAACTTACTGAGCGATCCGCGTGAGACCCAGTACTTC. Its protein is CASNLLSDPRETQYF.

This clonotype was seen more than once but under ten times. DNA for the CDR3: TGTGCCAGCAGCTTCCTAGGTCCCACGGGGTCCTACGAGCAGTACTTC. Protein: CASSFLGPTGSYEQYF. The rearrangement joins TRBV7-8 to TRBJ2-7, with D perhaps matching TRBD2 (5 bases). This CDR3 has 16 amino acids. Germline V gene lookup returns CDR1 SGHVS and CDR2 FQNEAQ. V was trimmed by 3 bases and J by 1 base, leaving 16 bases between them.

This clonotype was detected ten times or more. The chain combines TRBV15 with TRBJ2-3; D is undetermined. Germline lookup yields CDR1 LNHNV and CDR2 YYDKDF (reference sequence). The CDR3 totals 13 residues. The V and J ends lost 0 bases and 5 bases respectively, with 6 bases between them. In DNA form, the CDR3 reads TGTGCCACCAGCAGAGATAGGGTAGATACGCAGTATTTT. Its translation: CATSRDRVDTQYF.

A few counts support this clonotype. V usage is TRBV3-1 and J usage is TRBJ1-4, with D perhaps matching TRBD1 (5 bases). V was shortened by 0 bases and J by 7 bases, with 9 bases between the two germline ends. This CDR3 comprises 14 residues. Germline CDR1 reads LGHDT; CDR2 reads YNNKEL (reference sequence). This CDR3 is CASSQDGGSEKLFF. The CDR3 nucleotides read TGTGCCAGCAGCCAAGATGGGGGTAGTGAAAAACTGTTTTTT. The full variable domain, rest sourced from reference TRBV3-1 and TRBJ1-4, is DTAVSQTPKYLVTQMGNDKSIKCEQNLGHDTMYWYKQDSKKFLKIMFSYNNKELIINETVPNRFSPKSPDKAHLNLHINSLELGDSAVYFCASSQDGGSEKLFFGSGTQLSVL.

This clonotype has only one observation. The chain carries TRBV7-8 and TRBJ1-6; D is ambiguous. Germline V gene data show CDR1 as SGHVS and CDR2 as FQNEAQ. Trimming shortened V by 2 bases and J by 9 bases, and 5 bases separated the two germline ends. The CDR3 totals 12 residues. CDR3 in amino acids: CASSLTVSPLHF. CDR3 sequence (DNA): TGTGCCAGCAGCTTAACCGTTTCACCCCTCCACTTT.

This clonotype has a count of ten or more. This chain links TRBV5-1 with TRBJ1-4; D gene unclear. With 0 bases removed from V and 9 bases from J, the gap between germline ends came to 12 bases. This CDR3 is built from 14 residues. Germline V gene sequence: CDR1 SGHRS, CDR2 YFSETQ. The CDR3 protein is CASSLGTERQKLFF. For the CDR3, the DNA is TGCGCCAGCAGCTTGGGCACAGAAAGGCAAAAACTGTTTTTT.

This clonotype was seen a handful of times. The chain joins TRBV4-1 to TRBJ1-1; D call uncertain. This CDR3 spans 19 amino acids. Trimming pared 2 bases from V and 4 bases from J, leaving 26 bases between. CDR1 is MGHRA, CDR2 YSYEKL, per germline. The CDR3 DNA follows: TGCGCCAGCAGCCAACGTGGGAAGTTGATACGGGGAGCTGGCACTGAAGCTTTCTTT. Translated: CASSQRGKLIRGAGTEAFF.

V usage is TRBV5-6 and J usage is TRBJ1-1; D might be TRBD1 (6 bases). Germline CDR1 reads SGHDT; CDR2 reads YYEEEE. The CDR3 is 14 amino acids. Deletions cut 3 bases from V and 9 bases from J, with 18 bases between. This CDR3 reads CASSCQYRDLKAFF. CDR3 DNA: TGTGCCAGCAGCTGCCAGTACAGGGATCTTAAAGCTTTCTTT.

The table lists this clonotype with a few counts. The chain employs TRBV29-1 and TRBJ2-1; maybe TRBD2 (6 bases). The length of the CDR3 is 14 residues. Germline CDR1 is SQVTM and CDR2 is ANQGSEA. With 1 base removed from V and 2 bases from J, the gap between germline ends came to 9 bases. CDR3: CSVEAGVAYNEQFF. CDR3 in DNA: TGCAGCGTTGAAGCGGGGGTGGCCTACAATGAGCAGTTCTTC.

This clonotype was observed a handful of times. The CDR3 coding sequence is TGTGCCAGCAGCTCCCCAGGGGGCACAGATACGCAGTATTTT. It specifies CASSSPGGTDTQYF. The rearrangement uses TRBV6-5 and TRBJ2-3, with TRBD1 as a possible D gene (6 bases). The CDR3 is made up of 14 amino acids. V dropped 6 bases and J dropped 1 base, with 11 bases sitting between them. The germline V gene has CDR1 MNHEY and CDR2 SVGAGI.

This clonotype was seen just once. The chain employs TRBV30 and TRBJ2-1; tentatively, D is TRBD1 (6 bases). Germline lookup yields CDR1 GTSNPN and CDR2 SVGIG (reference sequence). The CDR3 covers 12 residues. Trimming took off 5 bases at V and 4 bases at J, with 9 bases between the two ends. The CDR3 DNA follows: TGTGCCTGGTGGACAGAGTACAATGAGCAGTTCTTC. Its translation: CAWWTEYNEQFF.

The chain employs TRBV5-1 and TRBJ1-6; 7 bases agree with TRBD1. V dropped 4 bases and J dropped 10; count of bases not matched to a gene: 8. The CDR3 is made up of 14 amino acids. Germline-derived CDR1 and CDR2 are SGHRS and YFSETQ. The CDR3 bases are TGCGCCAGCAGCCAGGACAGGTTTGGGTCACCCCTCCACTTT. This sequence encodes CASSQDRFGSPLHF.

This clonotype was seen a few times. The chain carries TRBV29-1 and TRBJ2-7; D may be TRBD2 (6 bases). From germline, CDR1 is SQVTM and CDR2 ANQGSEA. The CDR3 contains 14 residues. V was shortened by 4 bases and J by 5 bases, with 18 bases between the two germline ends. DNA for the CDR3: TGCAGCGTTGGGGGACTCACCTTTGAGGACGAGCAGTACTTC. Residues: CSVGGLTFEDEQYF.

The V and J genes are TRBV20-1 and TRBJ1-2; D not certain. The V gene lost 5 bases and the J gene lost 2 bases, with 21 bases spanning the gap. The CDR3 consists of 16 residues. Germline CDR1 DFQATT, CDR2 SNEGSKA (reference sequence). The CDR3: CSASVHRVGLNYGYTF. Here the CDR3 DNA reads TGCAGTGCTTCCGTTCACCGAGTCGGGCTAAACTATGGCTACACCTTC.